This TCR beta chain derives from a study of human T cells and chemical hapten exposure (dated by TCRdb to about 2021). A note on the overall study: The libraries were sequenced as a pool, and the TCR yield per sample differed mostly because of small variations in library volumes within the pool. This study followed changes in the peripheral blood TCR repertoire in vivo during primary and secondary sensitization of alopecia patients to the hapten diphenylcyclopropenone (DPC). From each blood RNA sample, both TCR alpha and TCR beta chains were sequenced.

V loses 0 bases, J loses 11 bases, and the germline ends lie 10 bases apart. Taken from the germline V gene, the CDR1 and CDR2 loops are ENHRY and SYGVKD. Spanning cysteine to phenylalanine, the CDR3 consists of 12 amino acids. Just the 36-base CDR3 DNA is kept, in frame starting at base 1. This clonotype was counted between two and nine times. Its antigen is still unknown. No qualities accompany the bases; no much larger clone lies one base away. Total RNA was extracted from unfractionated whole blood that had been collected in Tempus Blood RNA tubes. Roughly five healthy volunteers were used as TCR sequencing controls and were bled at day 0, 2 weeks and 6 weeks. The library relied on 5' RACE. TCRdb records Illumina MiSeq as the sequencer. During library preparation, unique molecular identifiers were attached to individual cDNA molecules so that TCRs could be counted in a quantitative, reproducible way. In the authors' own workflow: Samples had a median of roughly 87,000 TCRs, with a range from roughly 20,000 to 700,000. V, J and CDR3 annotation of the TCR reads was performed with the Decombinator software suite. For the PS versus PT1 abundance plots, all samples were subsampled to the same number of TCRs (28,000). Expanded TCRs were defined as absent before sensitization and observed at least eight times at the 2-week time point. TCRdb handled the public reads itself, with Q25 trimming in fastp and clone calling in MiXCR, and kept productive beta chains. Entries are consolidated by CDR3 protein sequence, retaining the most common genes and DNA. TCRdb, not the original authors, processed these V and J calls. The sample table shows 110,000 or so distinct CDR3 sequences, and more than 15% are seen once. The ten largest clones add up to around 2.7% of the sample.

General study outcomes and caveats: Repeated subsampling changed both the strength of the expansion versus patch-test correlation and the threshold at which that correlation became significant. No change with DPC sensitization was found in the number of TCRs above 1 in 1000 frequency, and no evidence of global repertoire structure alterations was found.

Here the chain combines TRBV10-3 and TRBJ1-1, with the identity of the D gene unclear. This receptor was obtained from a human donor in good health. The DNA sequence follows: TGTGCCATCAGTGAGTCCCGGGTAGCGGCTTTCTTT. This encodes CAISESRVAAFF.